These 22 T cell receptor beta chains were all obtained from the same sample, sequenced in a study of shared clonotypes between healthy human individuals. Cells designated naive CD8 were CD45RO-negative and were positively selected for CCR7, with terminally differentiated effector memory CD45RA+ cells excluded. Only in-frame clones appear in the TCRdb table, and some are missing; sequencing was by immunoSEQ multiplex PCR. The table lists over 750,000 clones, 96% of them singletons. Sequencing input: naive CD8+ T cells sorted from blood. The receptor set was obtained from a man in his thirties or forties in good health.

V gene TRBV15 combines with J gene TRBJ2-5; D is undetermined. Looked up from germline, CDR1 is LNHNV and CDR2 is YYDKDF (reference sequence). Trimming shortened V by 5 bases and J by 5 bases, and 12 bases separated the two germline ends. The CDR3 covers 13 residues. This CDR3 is CATSEPLGETQYF. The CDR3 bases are TGTGCCACCAGCGAACCTTTAGGGGAGACCCAGTACTTC. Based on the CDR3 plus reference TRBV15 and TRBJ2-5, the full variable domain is DAMVIQNPRYQVTQFGKPVTLSCSQTLNHNVMYWYQQKSSQAPKLLFHYYDKDFNNEADTPDNFQSRRPNTSFCFLDIRSPGLGDTAMYLCATSEPLGETQYFGPGTRLLVL.

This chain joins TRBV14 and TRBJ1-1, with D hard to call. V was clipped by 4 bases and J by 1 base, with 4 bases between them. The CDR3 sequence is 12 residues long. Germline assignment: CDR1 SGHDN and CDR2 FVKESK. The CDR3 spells CASSLQNTEAFF. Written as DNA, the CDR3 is TGTGCCAGCAGCCTGCAGAACACTGAAGCTTTCTTT.

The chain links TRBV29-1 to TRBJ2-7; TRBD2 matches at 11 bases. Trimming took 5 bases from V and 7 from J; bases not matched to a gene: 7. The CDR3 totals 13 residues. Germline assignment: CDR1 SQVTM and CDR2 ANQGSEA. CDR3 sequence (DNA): TGCAGCGTTTGGGGTCTAGCGGGAGGAGAGCAGTACTTC. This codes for CSVWGLAGGEQYF.

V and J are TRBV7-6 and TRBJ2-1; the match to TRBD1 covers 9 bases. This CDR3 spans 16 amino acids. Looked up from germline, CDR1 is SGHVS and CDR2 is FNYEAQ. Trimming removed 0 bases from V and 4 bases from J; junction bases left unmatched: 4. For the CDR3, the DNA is TGTGCCAGCAGCTTAGCCGGGACAGGGTATTACAATGAGCAGTTCTTC. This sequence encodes CASSLAGTGYYNEQFF.

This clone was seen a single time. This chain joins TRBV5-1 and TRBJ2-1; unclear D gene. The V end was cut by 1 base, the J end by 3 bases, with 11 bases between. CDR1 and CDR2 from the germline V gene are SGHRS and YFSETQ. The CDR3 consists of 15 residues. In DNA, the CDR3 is TGCGCCAGCAGCTTGATGGCGGACCTCTACAATGAGCAGTTCTTC. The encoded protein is CASSLMADLYNEQFF.

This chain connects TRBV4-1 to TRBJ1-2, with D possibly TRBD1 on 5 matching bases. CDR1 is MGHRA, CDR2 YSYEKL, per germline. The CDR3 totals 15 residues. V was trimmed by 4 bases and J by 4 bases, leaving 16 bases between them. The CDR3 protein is CASSPNVGDGYGYTF. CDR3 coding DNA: TGCGCCAGCAGCCCCAATGTGGGGGACGGCTATGGCTACACCTTC.

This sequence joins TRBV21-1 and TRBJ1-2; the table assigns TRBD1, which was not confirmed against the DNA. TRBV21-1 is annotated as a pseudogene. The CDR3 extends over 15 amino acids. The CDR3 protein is CASSQLQGALHGYTF. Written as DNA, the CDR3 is TGTGCCAGCAGCCAATTACAGGGGGCGCTCCATGGCTACACCTTC.

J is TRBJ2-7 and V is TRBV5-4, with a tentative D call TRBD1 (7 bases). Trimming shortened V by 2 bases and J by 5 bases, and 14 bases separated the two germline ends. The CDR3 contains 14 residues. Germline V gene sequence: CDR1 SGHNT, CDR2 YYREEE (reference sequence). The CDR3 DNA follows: TGTGCCAGCAGCTTAAACAGGGGACTGGACGAGCAGTACTTC. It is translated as CASSLNRGLDEQYF.

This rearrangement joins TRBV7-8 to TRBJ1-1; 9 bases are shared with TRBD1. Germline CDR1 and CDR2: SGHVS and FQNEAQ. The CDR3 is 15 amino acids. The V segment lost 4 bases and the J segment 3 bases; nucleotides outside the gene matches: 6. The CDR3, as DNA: TGTGCCAGCAGCTCCCTCGACAGGGGGGACACTGAAGCTTTCTTT. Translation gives CASSSLDRGDTEAFF.

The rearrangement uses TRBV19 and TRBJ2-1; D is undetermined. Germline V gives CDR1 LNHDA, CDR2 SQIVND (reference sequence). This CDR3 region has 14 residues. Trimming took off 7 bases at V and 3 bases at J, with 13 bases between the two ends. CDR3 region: CASTSRPDYNEQFF. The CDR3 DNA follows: TGTGCCAGTACCTCTCGCCCGGACTACAATGAGCAGTTCTTC.

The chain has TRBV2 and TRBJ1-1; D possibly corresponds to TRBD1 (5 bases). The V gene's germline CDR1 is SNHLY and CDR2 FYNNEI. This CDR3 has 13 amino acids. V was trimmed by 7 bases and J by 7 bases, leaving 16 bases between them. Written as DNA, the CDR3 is TGTGCCAGCAATGAGGGTGGGGCAGATGAAGCTTTCTTT. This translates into CASNEGGADEAFF.

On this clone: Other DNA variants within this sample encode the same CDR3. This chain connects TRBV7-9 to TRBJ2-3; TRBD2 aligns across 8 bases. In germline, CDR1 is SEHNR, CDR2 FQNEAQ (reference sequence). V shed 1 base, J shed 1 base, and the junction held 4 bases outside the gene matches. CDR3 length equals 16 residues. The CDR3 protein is CASSLVLREGTDTQYF. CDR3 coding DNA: TGTGCCAGCAGCTTAGTATTGCGGGAGGGCACAGATACGCAGTATTTT.

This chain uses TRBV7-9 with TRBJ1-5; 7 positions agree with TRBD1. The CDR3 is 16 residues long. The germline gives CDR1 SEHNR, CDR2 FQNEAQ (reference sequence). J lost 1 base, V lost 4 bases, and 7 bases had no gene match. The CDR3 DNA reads TGTGCCAGCAGCTACTGGACAGGAGGCAGCAATCAGCCCCAGCATTTT. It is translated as CASSYWTGGSNQPQHF. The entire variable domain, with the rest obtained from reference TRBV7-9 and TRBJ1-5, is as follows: DTGVSQNPRHKITKRGQNVTFRCDPISEHNRLYWYRQTLGQGPEFLTYFQNEAQLEKSRLLSDRFSAERPKGSFSTLEIQRTEQGDSAMYLCASSYWTGGSNQPQHFGDGTRLSIL.

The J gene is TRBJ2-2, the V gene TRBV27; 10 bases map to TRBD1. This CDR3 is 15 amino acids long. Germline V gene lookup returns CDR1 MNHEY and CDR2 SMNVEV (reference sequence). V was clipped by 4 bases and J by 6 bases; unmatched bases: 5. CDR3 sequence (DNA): TGTGCCAGCAGTTCCATTGGACAGGGGGCCGGGGAGCTGTTTTTT. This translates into CASSSIGQGAGELFF.

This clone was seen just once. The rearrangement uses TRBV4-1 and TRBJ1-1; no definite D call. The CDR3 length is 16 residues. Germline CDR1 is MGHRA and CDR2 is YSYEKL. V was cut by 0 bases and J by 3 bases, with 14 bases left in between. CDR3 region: CASSQEWAGSDTEAFF. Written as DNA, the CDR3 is TGCGCCAGCAGCCAAGAGTGGGCCGGTTCTGACACTGAAGCTTTCTTT.

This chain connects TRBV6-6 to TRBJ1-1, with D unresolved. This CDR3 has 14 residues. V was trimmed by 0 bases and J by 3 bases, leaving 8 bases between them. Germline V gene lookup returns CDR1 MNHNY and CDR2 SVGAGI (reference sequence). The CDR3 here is CASSYSMADTEAFF. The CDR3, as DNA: TGTGCCAGCAGTTACTCGATGGCAGACACTGAAGCTTTCTTT.

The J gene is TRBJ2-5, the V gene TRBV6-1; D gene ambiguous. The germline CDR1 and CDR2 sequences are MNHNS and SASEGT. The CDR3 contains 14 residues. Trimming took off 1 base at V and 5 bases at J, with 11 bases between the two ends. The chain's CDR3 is CASSEDWVGETQYF. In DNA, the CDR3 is TGTGCCAGCAGTGAAGATTGGGTGGGGGAGACCCAGTACTTC.

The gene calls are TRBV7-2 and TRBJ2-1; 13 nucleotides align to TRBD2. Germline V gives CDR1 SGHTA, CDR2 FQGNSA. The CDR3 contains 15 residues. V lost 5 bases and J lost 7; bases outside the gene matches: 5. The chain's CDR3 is CASSRTSGSLNEQFF. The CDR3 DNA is TGTGCCAGCAGCCGGACTAGCGGGAGTCTGAATGAGCAGTTCTTC.

CDR3 region: CASSLTQPYNEQFF. CDR3 nucleotide sequence: TGTGCCAGCAGTTTAACACAGCCCTACAATGAGCAGTTCTTC. J is TRBJ2-1 and V is TRBV27; unclear D gene. Trimming stripped 2 bases from V and 2 bases from J, with 7 bases between. Germline V lookup: CDR1 MNHEY, CDR2 SMNVEV (reference sequence). This CDR3 region has 14 residues.

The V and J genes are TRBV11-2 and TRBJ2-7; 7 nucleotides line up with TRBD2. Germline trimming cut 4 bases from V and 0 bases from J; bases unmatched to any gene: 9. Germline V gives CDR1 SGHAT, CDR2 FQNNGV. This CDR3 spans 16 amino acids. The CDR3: CASSSLLAAYSYEQYF. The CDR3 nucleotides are TGTGCCAGCAGCTCCCTCCTAGCGGCGTACTCCTACGAGCAGTACTTC.

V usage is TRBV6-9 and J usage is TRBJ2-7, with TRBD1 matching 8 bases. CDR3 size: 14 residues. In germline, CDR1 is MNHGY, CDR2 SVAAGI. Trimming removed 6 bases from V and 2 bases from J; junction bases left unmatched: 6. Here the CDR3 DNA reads TGTGCCAGCAGGGACAGGGAGAGCCCCTACGAGCAGTACTTC. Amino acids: CASRDRESPYEQYF.

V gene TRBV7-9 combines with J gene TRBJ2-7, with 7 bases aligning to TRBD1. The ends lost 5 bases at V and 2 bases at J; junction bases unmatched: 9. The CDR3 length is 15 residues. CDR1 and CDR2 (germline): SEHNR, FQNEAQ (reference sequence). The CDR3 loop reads CASSPTDRATYEQYF. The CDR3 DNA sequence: TGTGCCAGCAGCCCTACTGACAGGGCCACCTACGAGCAGTACTTC.